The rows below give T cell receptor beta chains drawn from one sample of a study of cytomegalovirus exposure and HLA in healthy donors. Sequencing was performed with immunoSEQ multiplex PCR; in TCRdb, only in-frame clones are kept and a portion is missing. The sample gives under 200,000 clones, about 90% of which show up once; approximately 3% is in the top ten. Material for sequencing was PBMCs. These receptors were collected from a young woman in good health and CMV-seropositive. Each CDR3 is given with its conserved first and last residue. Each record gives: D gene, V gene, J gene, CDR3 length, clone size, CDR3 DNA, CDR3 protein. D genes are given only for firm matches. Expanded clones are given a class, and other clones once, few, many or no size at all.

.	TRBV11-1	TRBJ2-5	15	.	TGTGCCAGCAGCTTACGGGACATCACGAGAGAGACCCAGTACTTC	CASSLRDITRETQYF
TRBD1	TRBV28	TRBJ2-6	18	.	TGTGCCAGCAGCGCCGGGACAGCAGGCACCCCTGGGGCCAACGTCCTGACTTTC	CASSAGTAGTPGANVLTF
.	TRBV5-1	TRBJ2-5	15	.	TGCGCCAGCAGCTTGGAACCAGGGTACCAAGAGACCCAGTACTTC	CASSLEPGYQETQYF
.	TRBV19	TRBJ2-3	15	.	TGTGCCAGTAGATCATTCCCAGGGGGGCCCCCAACGCAGTATTTT	CASRSFPGGPPTQYF
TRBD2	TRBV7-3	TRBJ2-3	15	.	TGTGCCAGCAGCCCGGGACTAGCCTACACAGATACGCAGTATTTT	CASSPGLAYTDTQYF
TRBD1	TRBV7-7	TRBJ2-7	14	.	TGTGCCAGCAGCCCCGGGACAGGGGCCTACGAGCAGTACTTC	CASSPGTGAYEQYF
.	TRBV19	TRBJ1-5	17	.	TGTGCCAGTAGTATAGAAGAGACAGCTTATAGCAATCAGCCCCAGCATTTT	CASSIEETAYSNQPQHF
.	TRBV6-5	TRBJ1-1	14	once	TGTGCCAGCAGTTCTCCAGGGGAAACCACTGAAGCTTTCTTT	CASSSPGETTEAFF
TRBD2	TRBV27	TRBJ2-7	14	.	TGTGCCAGCAGGGGACTAGCGGGAGGAGGGGCCCAATACTTC	CASRGLAGGGAQYF
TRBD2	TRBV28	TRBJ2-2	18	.	TGTGCCACCATACAGGGTGGAGCGGGAGGGCCGATCACCGGGGAGCTGTTTTTT	CATIQGGAGGPITGELFF
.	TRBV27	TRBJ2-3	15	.	TGTGCCAGCAGTTTACGCGGGACAGGCACAGATACGCAGTATTTT	CASSLRGTGTDTQYF
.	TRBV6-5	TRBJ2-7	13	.	TGTGCCAGCAGATGGCCCGGGTCTGACGAGCAGTACTTC	CASRWPGSDEQYF
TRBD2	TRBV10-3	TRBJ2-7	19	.	TGTGCCATCGGGGATCGGCCCGGGACTAGCGGGAGGGCCGTCTACGAGCAGTACTTC	CAIGDRPGTSGRAVYEQYF
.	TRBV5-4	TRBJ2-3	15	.	TGTGCCAGCAGCCCACAAGTAGGCGGGGTGGATACGCAGTATTTT	CASSPQVGGVDTQYF
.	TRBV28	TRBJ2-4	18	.	TGTGCCAGCAGCTCCTTCGACAGGGGAGGGTTGGCCAAAAACATTCAGTACTTC	CASSSFDRGGLAKNIQYF
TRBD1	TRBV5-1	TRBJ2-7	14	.	TGCGCCAGCAGCATTGGGGACAGAGACTACGAGCAGTACTTC	CASSIGDRDYEQYF
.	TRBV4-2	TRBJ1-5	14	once	TGTGCCAGCAGCCAAGACAGGGGAGCTCAGCCCCAGCATTTT	CASSQDRGAQPQHF
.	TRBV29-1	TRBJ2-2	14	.	TGCAGCGTGGTCGACAGTGAGAACACCGGGGAGCTGTTTTTT	CSVVDSENTGELFF
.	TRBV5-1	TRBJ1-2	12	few	TGCGCCAGCAGCTTGGGCCAGGGTGGCTACACCTTC	CASSLGQGGYTF
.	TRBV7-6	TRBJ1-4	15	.	TGTGCCAGCAGCCGATCCGGGACAAGGAATGAAAAACTGTTTTTT	CASSRSGTRNEKLFF
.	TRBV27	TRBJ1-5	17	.	TGTGCCAGCAGTTTATTCGGCCAGGGAGGCTTAGAACAGCCCCAGCATTTT	CASSLFGQGGLEQPQHF
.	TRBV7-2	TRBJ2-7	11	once	TGTGCCAGCAGCTTAAATAACGAGCAGTACTTC	CASSLNNEQYF
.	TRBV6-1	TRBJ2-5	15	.	TGTGCCAGCAGTGAATGGGGGCCTCTCCAGGAGACCCAGTACTTC	CASSEWGPLQETQYF
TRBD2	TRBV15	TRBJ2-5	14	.	TGTGCCACCAGCAGATGGGGGAGGGTGGAGACCCAGTACTTC	CATSRWGRVETQYF
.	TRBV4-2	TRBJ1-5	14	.	TGTGCCAGCAGCCAAGAAGCGAGCAATCAGCCCCAGCATTTT	CASSQEASNQPQHF
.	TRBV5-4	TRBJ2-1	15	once	TGTGCCAGCAACCGTCTGGGAGTCAAATCTAATGAGCAGTTCTTC	CASNRLGVKSNEQFF
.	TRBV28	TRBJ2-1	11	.	TGTGCCAGCAGCCTGTTCCATGAGCAGTTCTTC	CASSLFHEQFF
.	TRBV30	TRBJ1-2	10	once	TGTGCCTATAGGCCAGGGGGCTACACCTTC	CAYRPGGYTF
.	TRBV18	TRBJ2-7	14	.	TGTGCCAGCTCACCAACGAATGACAGTCCCCGGCAGTACTTC	CASSPTNDSPRQYF
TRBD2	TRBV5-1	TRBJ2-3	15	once	TGCGCCAGCAGCTTGGATTGGGGAGGGACAGATACGCAGTATTTT	CASSLDWGGTDTQYF
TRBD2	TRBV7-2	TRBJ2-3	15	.	TGTGCCAGCAGCAACCTAGCGGGAGGGGGGGATACGCAGTATTTT	CASSNLAGGGDTQYF
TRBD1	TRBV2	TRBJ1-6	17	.	TGTGCCAGCAGCCTCGGGACAGGGGGCTTCTATAATTCACCCCTCCACTTT	CASSLGTGGFYNSPLHF
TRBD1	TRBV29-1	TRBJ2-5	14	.	TGCAGCGTGATGGGGTACAGGGGAAGAGAGACCCAGTACTTC	CSVMGYRGRETQYF
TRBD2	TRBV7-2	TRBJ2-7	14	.	TGTGCCAGCAGTCCTCGGAGCGGGAGGGTGGAGCAGTACTTC	CASSPRSGRVEQYF
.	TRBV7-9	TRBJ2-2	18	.	TGTGCCAGCAGCTCCTTAAGTACCGGACAGATGAACACCGGGGAGCTGTTTTTT	CASSSLSTGQMNTGELFF
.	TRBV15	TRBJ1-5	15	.	TGTGCCACCAGCAGAGATCAGGGTCTGGGACAGCCCCAGCATTTT	CATSRDQGLGQPQHF
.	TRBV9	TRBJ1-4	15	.	TGTGCCAGCAGCGACACAGGGAATTTATATGAAAAACTGTTTTTT	CASSDTGNLYEKLFF
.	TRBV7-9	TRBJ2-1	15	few	TGTGCCAGCAGCTTAGACGGGGGATCCTACAATGAGCAGTTCTTC	CASSLDGGSYNEQFF
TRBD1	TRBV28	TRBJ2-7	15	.	TGTGCCAGCAGTTTATCGGGACAGGGGACCTACGAGCAGTACTTC	CASSLSGQGTYEQYF
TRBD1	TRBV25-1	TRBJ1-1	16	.	TGTGCCAGCAGTGAATTCCCCGCGACAGGGGTTGCTGAAGCTTTCTTT	CASSEFPATGVAEAFF
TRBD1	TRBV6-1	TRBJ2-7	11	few	TGTGCCCACAGGGGACCCTACGAGCAGTACTTC	CAHRGPYEQYF
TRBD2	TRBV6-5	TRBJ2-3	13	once	TGTGCCAGCAGTGGACTAGCGGGGGGGCCCCGGGATTTT	CASSGLAGGPRDF
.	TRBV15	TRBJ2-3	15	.	TGTGCCACCAGCAGGGGGGGGCGTGGGACAGATACGCAGTATTTT	CATSRGGRGTDTQYF
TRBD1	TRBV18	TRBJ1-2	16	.	TGTGCCAGCTCACCATTACAGGGGGAGACTAACTATGGCTACACCTTC	CASSPLQGETNYGYTF
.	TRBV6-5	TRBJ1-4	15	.	TGTGCCAGCAGAAAAGGGGCTCGGCGGAGTGAAAAACTGTTTTTT	CASRKGARRSEKLFF
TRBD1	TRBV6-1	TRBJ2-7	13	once	TGTGCCAGCAGACCTGGGACAGCCTACGAGCAGTACTTC	CASRPGTAYEQYF